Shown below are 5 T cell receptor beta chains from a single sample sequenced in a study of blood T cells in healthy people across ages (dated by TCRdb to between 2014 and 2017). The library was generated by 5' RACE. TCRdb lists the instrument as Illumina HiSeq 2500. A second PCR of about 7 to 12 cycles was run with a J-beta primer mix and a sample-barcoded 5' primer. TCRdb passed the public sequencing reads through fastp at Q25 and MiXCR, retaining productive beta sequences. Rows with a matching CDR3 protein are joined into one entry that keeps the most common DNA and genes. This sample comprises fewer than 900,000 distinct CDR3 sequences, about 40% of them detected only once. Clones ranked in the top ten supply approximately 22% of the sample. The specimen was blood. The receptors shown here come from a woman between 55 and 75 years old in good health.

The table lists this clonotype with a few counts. The CDR3 sequence is CSASGQPGGYEQYF. The CDR3 DNA reads TGCAGTGCTAGCGGACAGCCCGGAGGGTACGAGCAGTACTTC. V and J are TRBV20-1 and TRBJ2-5, with D possibly being TRBD1 or TRBD2 (6 bases each). The end of the DNA is better explained by TRBJ2-7, so the J call may be wrong. This CDR3 comprises 14 residues. The germline V gene has CDR1 DFQATT and CDR2 SNEGSKA (reference sequence).

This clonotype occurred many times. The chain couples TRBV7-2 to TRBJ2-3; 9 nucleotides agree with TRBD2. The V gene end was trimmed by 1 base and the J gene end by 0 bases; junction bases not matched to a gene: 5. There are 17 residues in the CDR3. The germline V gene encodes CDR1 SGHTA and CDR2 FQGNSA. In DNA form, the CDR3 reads TGTGCCAGCAGCTTAGTAGCGGGGGCCACTAGCACAGATACGCAGTATTTT. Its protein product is CASSLVAGATSTDTQYF.

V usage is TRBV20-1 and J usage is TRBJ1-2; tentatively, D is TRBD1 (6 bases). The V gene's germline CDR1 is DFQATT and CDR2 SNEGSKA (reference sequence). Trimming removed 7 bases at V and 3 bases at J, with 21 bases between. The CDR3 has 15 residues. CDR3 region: CSVFRDRGPDYGYTF. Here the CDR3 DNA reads TGCAGTGTGTTTCGTGATCGGGGGCCCGACTATGGCTACACCTTC.

CDR3 DNA sequence: TGTGCCAGCAGCCCCCTAGGGGACGAGCAGTACTTC. It is translated as CASSPLGDEQYF. J is TRBJ2-7 and V is TRBV7-9, with TRBD1 as a possible D gene (5 bases). Germline-derived CDR1 and CDR2 are SEHNR and FQNEAQ (reference sequence). With 5 bases removed from V and 5 bases from J, the gap between germline ends came to 10 bases. The CDR3 sequence is 12 residues long.

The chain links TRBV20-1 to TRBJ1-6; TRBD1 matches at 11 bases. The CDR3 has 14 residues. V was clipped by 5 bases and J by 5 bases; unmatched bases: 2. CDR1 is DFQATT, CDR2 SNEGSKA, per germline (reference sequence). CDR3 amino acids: CSAGQGADNSPLHF. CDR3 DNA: TGCAGTGCTGGACAGGGGGCGGATAATTCACCCCTCCACTTT.